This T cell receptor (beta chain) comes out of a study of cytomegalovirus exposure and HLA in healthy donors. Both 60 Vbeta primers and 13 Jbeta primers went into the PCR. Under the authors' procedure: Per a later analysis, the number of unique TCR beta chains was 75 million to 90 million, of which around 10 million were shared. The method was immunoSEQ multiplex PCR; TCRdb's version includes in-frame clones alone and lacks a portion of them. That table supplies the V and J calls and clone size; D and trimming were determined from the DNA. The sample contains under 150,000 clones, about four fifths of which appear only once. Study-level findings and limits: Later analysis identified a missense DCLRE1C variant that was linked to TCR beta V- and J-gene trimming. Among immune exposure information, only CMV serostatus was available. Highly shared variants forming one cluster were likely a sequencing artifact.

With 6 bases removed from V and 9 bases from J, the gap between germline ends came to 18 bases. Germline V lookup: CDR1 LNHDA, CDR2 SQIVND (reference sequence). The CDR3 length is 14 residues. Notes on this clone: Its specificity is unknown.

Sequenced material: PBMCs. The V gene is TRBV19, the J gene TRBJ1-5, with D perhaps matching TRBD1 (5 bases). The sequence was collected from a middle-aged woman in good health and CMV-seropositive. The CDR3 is CASSRQNQGSPQHF. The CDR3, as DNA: TGTGCCAGTAGCCGACAGAATCAAGGATCGCCCCAGCATTTT.